This entry features one T cell receptor (beta chain) sequence. The study used treatment-naive patients who had stable or active relapsing-remitting disease as multiple sclerosis controls. Random hexamers were used to reverse transcribe about 0.5 to 1 ug of RNA. TCRdb independently ran MiXCR on the immunoSEQ multiplex PCR reads; one entry per CDR3 protein. Of some 450,000 distinct CDR3 sequences listed, roughly 85% were seen once; the top ten hold about 0.12%. The CDR3 totals 14 residues. CDR1 KGHSH and CDR2 LQKENI come from the germline V gene. V lost 4 bases and J lost 7; bases outside the gene matches: 5. The data stem from a study of CD8 T cells in Susac syndrome.

V and J are TRBV18 and TRBJ2-2, with TRBD1 identical over 8 bases. The sequence came from a human donor with multiple sclerosis. Sequencing input: CD8+ T cells from PBMCs. The CDR3 region has the DNA TGTGCCAGCTCACAGACAGGGGTCGGCGGGGAGCTGTTTTTT. Translating gives CASSQTGVGGELFF.